This T cell receptor (beta chain) emerged from a study of OX40 agonist ivuxolimab in advanced cancers. Study at large: A diagnosis of hepatocellular carcinoma, melanoma, renal cell or head and neck cancer was present in dose-escalation patients. The study's findings and limits: Dosing at 0.1 to 3.0 mg/kg was accompanied by clonal expansion of CD4+ and CD8+ blood T cells by week 6. Low normalized clonal expansion also occurred in some nonresponding patients.

Autoimmune disease history or systemic immunosuppression meant exclusion. Clones were read by immunoSEQ multiplex PCR, and TCRdb kept only the in-frame ones, dropping some. The sample consists of about 75,000 clones, approximately 90% of them appearing once. To note about this clone: The target antigen is unknown.

The sample was CD4+ or CD8+ T cells sorted from blood, taken in a trial of the OX40 agonist ivuxolimab. This sequence was found in an adult with an advanced solid tumor such as melanoma, head and neck, liver or kidney cancer.

This CDR3 is CASRGGGADTQYF. CDR3 coding DNA: TGTGCCAGCCGGGGGGGTGGAGCAGATACGCAGTATTTT. This chain uses TRBV6-5 with TRBJ2-3; 8 nucleotides line up with TRBD2. The V segment lost 8 bases and the J segment 4 bases; nucleotides outside the gene matches: 5. CDR3 length: 13 residues. Germline CDR1 reads MNHEY; CDR2 reads SVGAGI.